These 6 T cell receptor beta chains share one sample of origin, sequenced in a study of OX40 agonist ivuxolimab in advanced cancers. Repertoires were generated with immunoSEQ multiplex PCR, while TCRdb's copy carries only in-frame clones and drops some. The sample consists of some 8,900 clones, about three quarters of them appearing once. Sequenced here: CD4+ or CD8+ T cells sorted from blood, sampled in a trial of the OX40 agonist ivuxolimab. Receptor source: an adult with an advanced solid tumor such as melanoma, head and neck, liver or kidney cancer.

This chain joins TRBV7-6 and TRBJ2-7; D is undetermined. Germline lookup yields CDR1 SGHVS and CDR2 FNYEAQ. Between the trimmed V and J ends, which lost 1 base and 0 bases, there was a span of 7 bases. The CDR3 contains 14 residues. The CDR3 nucleotides are TGTGCCAGCAGCTTAGACCGGAACTCCTACGAGCAGTACTTC. Its translation is CASSLDRNSYEQYF. Combining the CDR3 with reference TRBV7-6 and TRBJ2-7 gives the whole variable domain GAGVSQSPRYKVTKRGQDVALRCDPISGHVSLYWYRQALGQGPEFLTYFNYEAQQDKSGLPNDRFSAERPEGSISTLTIQRTEQRDSAMYRCASSLDRNSYEQYFGPGTRLTVT.

The chain carries TRBV27 and TRBJ2-3, with D possibly TRBD2 on 6 matching bases. V dropped 8 bases and J dropped 8 bases, with 11 bases sitting between them. The CDR3 spans 11 residues. Germline CDR1 MNHEY, CDR2 SMNVEV (reference sequence). In DNA, the CDR3 is TGTGCCAGCGGGACGGGGGTTACGCAGTATTTT. The encoded protein is CASGTGVTQYF.

The V call is TRBV6-5, the J call TRBJ2-7; 7 bases are a match to TRBD2. The CDR3 runs to 12 residues. V shed 5 bases and J 6 bases; nucleotides not matched to a gene: 4. In germline, CDR1 is MNHEY, CDR2 SVGAGI. CDR3: CASSSGILEQYF. The DNA of the CDR3 is TGTGCCAGCAGTAGCGGGATACTCGAGCAGTACTTC.

This chain links TRBV25-1 with TRBJ2-7; 7 bases are a match to TRBD1. The CDR3 spans 12 residues. The V gene end was trimmed by 8 bases and the J gene end by 7 bases; junction bases not matched to a gene: 8. Per the germline V gene, CDR1 is MGHDK and CDR2 is SYGVNS. This CDR3 reads CASGSTGFEQYF. The DNA of the CDR3 is TGTGCCAGCGGCTCGACAGGGTTTGAGCAGTACTTC.

The J gene is TRBJ2-3, the V gene TRBV27; 14 bases map to TRBD2. Germline V gives CDR1 MNHEY, CDR2 SMNVEV (reference sequence). Trimming took 5 bases from V and 6 from J; bases not matched to a gene: 7. The CDR3 contains 16 residues. CDR3 loop: CASSHRLAGGRDTQYF. The CDR3 coding sequence is TGTGCCAGCAGTCACCGACTAGCGGGGGGGCGGGATACGCAGTATTTT.

This chain uses TRBV4-3 with TRBJ1-1; no reliable D call. Germline V lookup: CDR1 LGHNA, CDR2 YSLEER. V lost 7 bases and J lost 5, with 17 bases in between. CDR3 length: 14 residues. Here the CDR3 DNA reads TGCGCCAGCACCACCATATTAGGGCAGACTGAAGCTTTCTTT. Its translation is CASTTILGQTEAFF.